Listed below are T cell receptor beta chains from one sample, sequenced in a study of blood T cells in healthy people across ages. TCRdb fed the 5' RACE reads into MiXCR, producing one record per CDR3 protein. The sample consists of 1.5 million to 2 million distinct CDR3 sequences, 30% to 40% of them appearing once. Sequencing was performed on blood. The source is a woman in her twenties or thirties in good health. The CDR3 runs from the conserved cysteine through the conserved F or W. Each record gives: J gene, clone size, V gene, D gene, CDR3 DNA, CDR3 protein. A D gene is named only where the DNA matches it firmly. Rows give clone size only sometimes, using once, few, many, or a class for an expanded clone.

TRBJ2-1	-	TRBV4-2	TRBD1	TGTGCCAGCAGCATTCAGGGGGCTCATGAGCGGTTCTTC	CASSIQGAHERFF
TRBJ2-7	many	TRBV18	TRBD1	TGTGCCAGCAGCCCCGGGACAGCCTACGAGCAGTACTTC	CASSPGTAYEQYF
TRBJ1-1	-	TRBV20-1	-	TGCAGTGCTAGACGGGCCTTGACTGGGAGCGACACTGAAGCTTTCTTT	CSARRALTGSDTEAFF
TRBJ1-1	-	TRBV30	-	TGTGCCTGGAGTTCTGAGGATTCGGCTGAAGCTTTCTTT	CAWSSEDSAEAFF
TRBJ1-5	-	TRBV20-1	-	TGCAGTGCTAGAGATTACAGGGCGGCAAGAGGCAATCAGCCCCAGCATTTT	CSARDYRAARGNQPQHF
TRBJ2-1	-	TRBV5-5	-	TGTGCCAGCAGCTTGGAGGCAGAGGCCCGGAATGGGCAGTTCTTC	CASSLEAEARNGQFF
TRBJ2-5	-	TRBV15	-	TGTGCCACCAGCACCCCCTTGCTGGGTCTCGAGACCCAGTACTTC	CATSTPLLGLETQYF
TRBJ1-2	many	TRBV29-1	-	TGCAGCGTTGAAGTCGGGGACGGTTATGGGTACACCTTC	CSVEVGDGYGYTF
TRBJ2-1	many	TRBV10-3	-	TGTGCCATCAGTGAGGGGCGGGAAGGCAATGAGCAGTTCTTC	CAISEGREGNEQFF
TRBJ2-7	-	TRBV28	-	TGTGCCAGCAACGGAACACAAACCTACGAGCAGTACTTC	CASNGTQTYEQYF
TRBJ1-1	-	TRBV7-9	-	TGTGCCAGCAGCCGACAGTATGAAGCTTTCTTT	CASSRQYEAFF
TRBJ1-4	-	TRBV5-6	-	TGTGCCAGCAGCGTAGCTCCAGGAGCAACTAATGAAAAACTGTTTTTT	CASSVAPGATNEKLFF
TRBJ1-1	few	TRBV4-1	-	TGCGCCAGCAGCCAAGTGGACGGCGGGGAGGCAGCTTTCTTT	CASSQVDGGEAAFF
TRBJ2-2	-	TRBV4-1	TRBD2	TGCGCCAGCAGCCAGATGGATAGCGGGGGGAAAACGAACACCGGGGAGCTGTTTTTT	CASSQMDSGGKTNTGELFF
TRBJ2-3	few	TRBV29-1	TRBD2	TGCAGCGTTGGGGGGGGTCATAGCACAGATACGCAGTATTTT	CSVGGGHSTDTQYF
TRBJ2-1	few	TRBV20-1	-	TGCAGTTGGCCCTGGACCTACAATAAGCAGTTCTTC	CSWPWTYNKQFF
TRBJ1-2	-	TRBV3-1	-	TGTGCCAGCACCGGGCAGGCAGGCTACACCTTC	CASTGQAGYTF
TRBJ2-7	-	TRBV3-1	TRBD1	TGTGCCAGCAGCCAACCCGACAGGGGTCTCGACGAGCAGTACTTC	CASSQPDRGLDEQYF
TRBJ2-7	-	TRBV27	TRBD2	TGTGCCAGCCCGACCCCTACGGGAGGGATCCACGAGCAGTACTTC	CASPTPTGGIHEQYF
TRBJ2-3	-	TRBV7-2	-	TGTGCCAGCAGGAACCTAGCGAGTCTAGATACGCAGTATTTT	CASRNLASLDTQYF
TRBJ2-5	-	TRBV21-1	-	TGTGCCAGCAGCAGAAACAGGGCGAGAGAGACCCAGTACTTC	CASSRNRARETQYF
TRBJ1-1	-	TRBV7-9	-	TGTGCCAGCAGCTCAACCAGGGAGCGGTACATGAACACTGAAGCTTTCTTT	CASSSTRERYMNTEAFF
TRBJ2-3	few	TRBV13	TRBD2	TGTGCCAGCAGCTCTCCACTAGCGGATAAAAACCCTAGCACAGATACGCAGTATTTT	CASSSPLADKNPSTDTQYF
TRBJ2-5	many	TRBV5-5	-	TGTGCCAGCAGCTCGTTTGGTGTTGGGGAGACCCAGTACTTC	CASSSFGVGETQYF
TRBJ2-3	once	TRBV7-8	TRBD2	TGTGCCAGCAGCTTAGGTTTTGCGGGGGGAATAGGTACGCAGTATTTT	CASSLGFAGGIGTQYF
TRBJ2-1	-	TRBV20-1	TRBD2	TGCGGTGCCCTGACTAGCAGAAGCCCCTACAATGAGCAGTTCTTC	CGALTSRSPYNEQFF
TRBJ2-1	-	TRBV24-1	TRBD2	TGTGCCACCGGAGGCGCGGGGGATGAGCAGTTCTTC	CATGGAGDEQFF
TRBJ2-2	many	TRBV7-8	-	TGTGCCAGCAGCTTAAGAGGGGCGAACACCGGGGAGCTGTTTTTT	CASSLRGANTGELFF